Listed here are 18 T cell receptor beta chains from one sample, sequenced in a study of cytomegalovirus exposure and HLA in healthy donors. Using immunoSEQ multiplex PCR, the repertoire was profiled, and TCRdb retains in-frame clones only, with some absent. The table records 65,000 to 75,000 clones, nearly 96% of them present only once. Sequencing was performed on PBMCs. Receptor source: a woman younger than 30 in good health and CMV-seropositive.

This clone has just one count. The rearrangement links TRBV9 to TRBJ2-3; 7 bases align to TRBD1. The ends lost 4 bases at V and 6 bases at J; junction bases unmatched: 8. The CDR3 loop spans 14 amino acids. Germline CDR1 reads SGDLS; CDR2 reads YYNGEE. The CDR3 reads CASSFRDSGDTQYF. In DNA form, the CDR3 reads TGTGCCAGCAGCTTCCGGGACAGTGGCGATACGCAGTATTTT. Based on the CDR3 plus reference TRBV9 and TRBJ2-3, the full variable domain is DSGVTQTPKHLITATGQRVTLRCSPRSGDLSVYWYQQSLDQGLQFLIQYYNGEERAKGNILERFSAQQFPDLHSELNLSSLELGDSALYFCASSFRDSGDTQYFGPGTRLTVL.

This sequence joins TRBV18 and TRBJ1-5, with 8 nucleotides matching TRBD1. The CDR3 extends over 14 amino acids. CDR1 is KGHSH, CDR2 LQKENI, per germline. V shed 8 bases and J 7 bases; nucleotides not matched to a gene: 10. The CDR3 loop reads CASTETGENQPQHF. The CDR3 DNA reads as TGTGCCAGCACCGAGACAGGGGAAAACCAGCCCCAGCATTTT.

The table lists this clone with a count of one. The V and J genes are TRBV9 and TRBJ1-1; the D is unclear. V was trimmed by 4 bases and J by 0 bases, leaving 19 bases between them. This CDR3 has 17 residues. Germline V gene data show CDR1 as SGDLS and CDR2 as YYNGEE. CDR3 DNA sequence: TGTGCCAGCAGCCTGACGGCAGGAGGCACCATGAACACTGAAGCTTTCTTT. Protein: CASSLTAGGTMNTEAFF.

The DNA for the CDR3 is TGCGCCAGCAGCCAAGATTTGGGAGCTAATCAGCCCCAGCATTTT. Residues: CASSQDLGANQPQHF. This chain links TRBV4-3 with TRBJ1-5; D not resolved. The CDR3 length is 15 residues. CDR1 LGHNA and CDR2 YSLEER come from the germline V gene. Trimming left V 0 bases short and J 4 bases short, with 10 bases between.

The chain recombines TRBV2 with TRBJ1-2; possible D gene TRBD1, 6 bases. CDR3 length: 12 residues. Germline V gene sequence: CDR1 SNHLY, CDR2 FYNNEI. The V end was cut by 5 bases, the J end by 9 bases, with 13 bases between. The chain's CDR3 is CASSFQGTRYTF. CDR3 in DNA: TGTGCCAGCAGTTTCCAGGGGACCCGCTACACCTTC.

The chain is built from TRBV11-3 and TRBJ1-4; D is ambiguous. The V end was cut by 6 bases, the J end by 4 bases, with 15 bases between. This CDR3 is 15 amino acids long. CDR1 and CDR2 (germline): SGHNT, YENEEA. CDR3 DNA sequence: TGTGCCAGCAGGACTCCGGGTCCTCATAATGAAAAACTGTTTTTT. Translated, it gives CASRTPGPHNEKLFF. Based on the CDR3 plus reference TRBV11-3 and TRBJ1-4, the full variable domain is EAGVVQSPRYKIIEKKQPVAFWCNPISGHNTLYWYLQNLGQGPELLIRYENEEAVDDSQLPKDRFSAERLKGVDSTLKIQPAELGDSAVYLCASRTPGPHNEKLFFGSGTQLSVL.

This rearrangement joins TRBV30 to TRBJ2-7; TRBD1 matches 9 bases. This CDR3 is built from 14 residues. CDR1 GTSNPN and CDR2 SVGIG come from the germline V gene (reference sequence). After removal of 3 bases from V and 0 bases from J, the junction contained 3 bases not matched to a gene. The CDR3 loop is CAWRTGGLSYEQYF. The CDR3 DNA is TGTGCCTGGAGGACAGGGGGTCTCTCCTACGAGCAGTACTTC.

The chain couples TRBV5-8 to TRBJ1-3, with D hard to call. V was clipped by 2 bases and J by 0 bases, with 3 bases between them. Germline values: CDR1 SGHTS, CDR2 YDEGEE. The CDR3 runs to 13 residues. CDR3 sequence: CASSFSSGNTIYF. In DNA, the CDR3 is TGTGCCAGCAGCTTCAGCTCTGGAAACACCATATATTTT.

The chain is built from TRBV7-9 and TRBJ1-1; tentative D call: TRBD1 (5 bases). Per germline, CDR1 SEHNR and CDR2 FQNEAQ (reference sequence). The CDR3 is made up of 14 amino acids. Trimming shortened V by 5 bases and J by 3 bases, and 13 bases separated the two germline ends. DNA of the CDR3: TGTGCCAGCAGCAGACGGGGGGGGGACACTGAAGCTTTCTTT. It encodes CASSRRGGDTEAFF.

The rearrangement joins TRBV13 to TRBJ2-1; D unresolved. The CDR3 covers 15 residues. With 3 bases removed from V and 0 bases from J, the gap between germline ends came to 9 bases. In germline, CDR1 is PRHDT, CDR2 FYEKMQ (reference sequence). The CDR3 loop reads CASSFAGSSYNEQFF. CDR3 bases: TGTGCCAGCAGCTTTGCAGGTAGCTCCTACAATGAGCAGTTCTTC.

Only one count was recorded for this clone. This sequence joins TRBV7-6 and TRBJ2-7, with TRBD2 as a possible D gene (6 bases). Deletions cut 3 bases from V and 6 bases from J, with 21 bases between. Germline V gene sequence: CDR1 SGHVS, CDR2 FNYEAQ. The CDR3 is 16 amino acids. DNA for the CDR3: TGTGCCAGCAGCTTGATGGCGGAGGGTCCGTATACCGAGCAGTACTTC. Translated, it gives CASSLMAEGPYTEQYF.

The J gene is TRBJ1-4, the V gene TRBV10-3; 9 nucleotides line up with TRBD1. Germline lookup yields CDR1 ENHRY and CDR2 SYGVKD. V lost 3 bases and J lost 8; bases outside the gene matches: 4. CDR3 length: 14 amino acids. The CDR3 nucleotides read TGTGCCATCAGTGACGGACAGGGGCCCGAAAAACTGTTTTTT. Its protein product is CAISDGQGPEKLFF.

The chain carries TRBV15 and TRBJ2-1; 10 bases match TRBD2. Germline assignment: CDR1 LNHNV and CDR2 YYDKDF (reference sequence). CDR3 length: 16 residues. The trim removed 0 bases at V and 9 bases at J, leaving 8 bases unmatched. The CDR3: CATSRDSLAGVFEQFF. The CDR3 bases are TGTGCCACCAGCAGAGATAGCCTAGCGGGAGTATTTGAGCAGTTCTTC.

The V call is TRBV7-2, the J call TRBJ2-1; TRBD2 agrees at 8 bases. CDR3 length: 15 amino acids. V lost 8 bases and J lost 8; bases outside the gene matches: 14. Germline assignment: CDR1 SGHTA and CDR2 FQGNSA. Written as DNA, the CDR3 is TGTGCCAGCGCTCCCGGGACTAGGACCCTCCATGAGCAGTTCTTC. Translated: CASAPGTRTLHEQFF.

DNA for the CDR3: TGTGCCACCAGAGAGGACAGGGGGCTATCGGGTAGCAATCAGCCCCAGCATTTT. Its protein product is CATREDRGLSGSNQPQHF. The chain employs TRBV15 and TRBJ1-5; 11 bases agree with TRBD1. Trimming took 6 bases from V and 0 from J; bases not matched to a gene: 10. Germline V gives CDR1 LNHNV, CDR2 YYDKDF (reference sequence). This CDR3 has 18 residues. The variable domain in full, with the rest retrieved from reference TRBV15 and TRBJ1-5, is DAMVIQNPRYQVTQFGKPVTLSCSQTLNHNVMYWYQQKSSQAPKLLFHYYDKDFNNEADTPDNFQSRRPNTSFCFLDIRSPGLGDTAMYLCATREDRGLSGSNQPQHFGDGTRLSIL.

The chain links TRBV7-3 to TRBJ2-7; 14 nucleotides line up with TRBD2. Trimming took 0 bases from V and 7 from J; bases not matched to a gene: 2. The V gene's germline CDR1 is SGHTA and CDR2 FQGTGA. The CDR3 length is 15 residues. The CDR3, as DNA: TGTGCCAGCAGCTTAACGACTAGCGGGAGGGATGAGCAGTACTTC. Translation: CASSLTTSGRDEQYF.

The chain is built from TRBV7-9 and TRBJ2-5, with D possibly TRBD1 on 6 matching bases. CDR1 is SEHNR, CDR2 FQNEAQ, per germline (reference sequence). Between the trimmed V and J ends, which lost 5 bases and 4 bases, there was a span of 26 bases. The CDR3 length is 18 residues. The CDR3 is CASSPPGTGTPQRETQYF. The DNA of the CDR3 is TGTGCCAGCAGCCCACCGGGTACCGGGACACCCCAGAGAGAGACCCAGTACTTC.

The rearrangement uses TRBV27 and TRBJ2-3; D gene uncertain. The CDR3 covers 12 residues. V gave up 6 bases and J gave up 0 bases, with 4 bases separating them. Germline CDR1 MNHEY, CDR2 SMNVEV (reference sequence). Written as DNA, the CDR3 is TGTGCCAGCAGAAGCAGCACAGATACGCAGTATTTT. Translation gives CASRSSTDTQYF.